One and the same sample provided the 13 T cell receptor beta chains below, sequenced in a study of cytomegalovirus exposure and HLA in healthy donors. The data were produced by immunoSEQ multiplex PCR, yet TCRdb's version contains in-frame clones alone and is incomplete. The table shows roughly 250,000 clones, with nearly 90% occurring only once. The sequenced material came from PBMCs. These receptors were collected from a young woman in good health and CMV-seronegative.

DNA for the CDR3: TGTGCCAGCAGCCACAGGGACAGGGGCTACGAGCAGTACTTC. Residues: CASSHRDRGYEQYF. The chain carries TRBV7-8 and TRBJ2-7, with TRBD1 identical over 10 bases. Trimming at V came to 5 bases and at J to 3 bases, leaving 4 bases not matched to a gene. Looked up from germline, CDR1 is SGHVS and CDR2 is FQNEAQ. The CDR3 contains 14 residues.

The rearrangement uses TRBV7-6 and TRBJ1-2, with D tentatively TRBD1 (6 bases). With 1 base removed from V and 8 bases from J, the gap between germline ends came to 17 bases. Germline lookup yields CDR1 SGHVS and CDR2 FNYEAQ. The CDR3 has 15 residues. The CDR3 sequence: CASSLGSRDTYGYTF. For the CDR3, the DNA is TGTGCCAGCAGCTTAGGGTCCCGGGACACCTACGGCTACACCTTC.

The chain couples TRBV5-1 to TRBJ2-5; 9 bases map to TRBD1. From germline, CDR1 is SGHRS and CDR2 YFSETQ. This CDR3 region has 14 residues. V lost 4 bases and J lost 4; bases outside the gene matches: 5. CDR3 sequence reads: CASSIGQGLETQYF. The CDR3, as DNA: TGCGCCAGCAGCATTGGACAGGGGCTAGAGACCCAGTACTTC.

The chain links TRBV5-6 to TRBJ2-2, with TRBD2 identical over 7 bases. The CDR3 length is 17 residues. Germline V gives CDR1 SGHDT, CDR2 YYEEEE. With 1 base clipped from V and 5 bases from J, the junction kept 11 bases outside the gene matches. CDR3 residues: CASSLPIGLGDTGELFF. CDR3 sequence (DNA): TGTGCCAGCAGCTTGCCCATCGGACTAGGCGATACCGGGGAGCTGTTTTTT.

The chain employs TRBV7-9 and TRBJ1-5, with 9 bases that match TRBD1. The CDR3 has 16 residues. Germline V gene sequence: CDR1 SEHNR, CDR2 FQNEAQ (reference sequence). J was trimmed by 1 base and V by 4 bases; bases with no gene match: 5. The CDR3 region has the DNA TGTGCCAGCAGCTCGACGACAGGGGGGAGCAATCAGCCCCAGCATTTT. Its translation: CASSSTTGGSNQPQHF.

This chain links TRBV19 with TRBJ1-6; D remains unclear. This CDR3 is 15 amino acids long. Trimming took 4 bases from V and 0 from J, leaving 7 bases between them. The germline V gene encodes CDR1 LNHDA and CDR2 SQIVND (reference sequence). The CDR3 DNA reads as TGTGCCAGTAGTACGTCCAGCTCCTATAATTCACCCCTCCACTTT. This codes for CASSTSSSYNSPLHF.

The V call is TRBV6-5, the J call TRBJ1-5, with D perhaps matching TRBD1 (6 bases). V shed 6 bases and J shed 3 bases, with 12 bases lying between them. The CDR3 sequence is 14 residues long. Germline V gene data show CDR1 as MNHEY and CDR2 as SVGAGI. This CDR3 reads CASSLGALNQPQHF. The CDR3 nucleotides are TGTGCCAGCAGCCTGGGGGCCCTCAATCAGCCCCAGCATTTT.

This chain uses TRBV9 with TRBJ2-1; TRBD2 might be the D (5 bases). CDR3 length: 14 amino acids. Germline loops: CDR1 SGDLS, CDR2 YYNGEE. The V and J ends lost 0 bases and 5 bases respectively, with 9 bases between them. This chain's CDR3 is CASSVGRRNNEQFF. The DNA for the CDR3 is TGTGCCAGCAGCGTAGGTCGGAGGAACAATGAGCAGTTCTTC.

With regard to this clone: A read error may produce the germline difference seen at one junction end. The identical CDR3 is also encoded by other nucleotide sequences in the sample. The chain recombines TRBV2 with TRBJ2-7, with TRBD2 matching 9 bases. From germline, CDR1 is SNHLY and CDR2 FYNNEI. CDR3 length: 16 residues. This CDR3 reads CASSDQPPGLAGGRDF. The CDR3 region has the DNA TGTGCCAGCAGTGACCAACCTCCGGGACTCGCGGGGGGGCGGGACTTC.

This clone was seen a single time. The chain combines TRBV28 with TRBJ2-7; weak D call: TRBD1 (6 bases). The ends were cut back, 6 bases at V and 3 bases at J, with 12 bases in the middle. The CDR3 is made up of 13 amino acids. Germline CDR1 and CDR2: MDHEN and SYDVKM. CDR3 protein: CASSSRGYYEQYV. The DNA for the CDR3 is TGTGCCAGCAGCTCCAGGGGATACTACGAGCAGTACGTC.

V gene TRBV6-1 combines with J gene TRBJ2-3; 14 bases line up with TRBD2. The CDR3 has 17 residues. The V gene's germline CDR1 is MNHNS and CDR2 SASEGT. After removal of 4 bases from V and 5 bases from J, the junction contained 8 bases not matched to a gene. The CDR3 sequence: CASSARLAGGHRDTQYF. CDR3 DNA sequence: TGTGCCAGCAGTGCCCGACTAGCGGGGGGGCATAGAGATACGCAGTATTTT.

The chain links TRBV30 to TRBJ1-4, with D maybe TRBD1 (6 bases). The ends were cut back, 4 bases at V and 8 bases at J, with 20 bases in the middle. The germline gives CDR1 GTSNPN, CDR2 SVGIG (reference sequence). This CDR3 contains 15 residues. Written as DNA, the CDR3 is TGTGCCTGGACCCAGGCGTGGGGGCTTCGGGAAAAACTGTTTTTT. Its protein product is CAWTQAWGLREKLFF.

The CDR3 coding sequence is TGTGCCAGTAGTGCGAACGACAGGGGGCGAGAGACCCAGTACTTC. Protein: CASSANDRGRETQYF. V and J are TRBV19 and TRBJ2-5, with 10 positions matching TRBD1. Losses at the gene ends were 5 bases for V and 4 bases for J; bases not matched to a gene: 7. The CDR3 covers 15 residues. The germline gives CDR1 LNHDA, CDR2 SQIVND (reference sequence).